This TCR beta chain was identified during a study of cytomegalovirus exposure and HLA in healthy donors. Whole-study findings and limits: Listed as cytomegalovirus-associated were roughly 180 TCR beta chains. In a later analysis, TCR beta V- and J-gene trimming was associated with a missense DCLRE1C variant.

A few counts support this clone. No antigen is known for it. The sample contains more than one DNA sequence encoding this CDR3. The PCR ran on 60 Vbeta and 13 Jbeta primers. TCRdb's copy holds only in-frame clones and misses some; the assay was immunoSEQ multiplex PCR. The data hold 150,000 to 160,000 clones, with about four fifths observed a single time. The CDR3 is made up of 14 amino acids. Germline V gene sequence: CDR1 SGHVS, CDR2 FQNEAQ. With 5 bases removed from V and 1 base from J, the gap between germline ends came to 11 bases. The chain combines TRBV7-8 with TRBJ2-5, with D possibly being TRBD2 (7 bases). Sequences were obtained from PBMCs. The clonotype originates from a man aged 30-40 years in good health and CMV-seropositive. This CDR3 is CASSPRGAQETQYF. Written as DNA, the CDR3 is TGTGCCAGCAGCCCACGGGGGGCCCAAGAGACCCAGTACTTC.